This paragraph reports one T cell receptor beta chain. As processed by the authors: Reference gene primer amplification yielded estimated nucleated cell counts. Using immunoSEQ multiplex PCR, the repertoire was profiled, and TCRdb retains in-frame clones only, with some absent. V, J and clone size were drawn from that table, and D and trimming were deduced from the DNA. The table lists fewer than 150,000 clones, roughly four fifths of them singletons. This sample was included in a study of blood T cell repertoires in COVID-19. Germline assignment: CDR1 LNHDA and CDR2 SQIVND (reference sequence). Trimming removed 3 bases from V and 9 bases from J; junction bases left unmatched: 14. The CDR3 contains 16 residues.

The V call is TRBV19, the J call TRBJ2-5; 9 nucleotides match TRBD1. This TCR came from a man younger than 45 who had recovered from COVID-19. Sample: PBMCs or T cells enriched from blood (not recorded which). The CDR3, as DNA: TGTGCCAGTAGTATTTGGTCCGGGACAGGGACGGGGGCCCAGTACTTC. Translating it yields CASSIWSGTGTGAQYF.